In this sample, the clone carrying this T cell receptor beta chain turned up a few times. Its target is not known. The data derive from a study of response to subunit inactivated influenza vaccine. Study-level findings and limits: That few new T cells are recruited by each seasonal influenza vaccination was the authors' suggestion.

TCRdb fed the RT-PCR reads into MiXCR, producing one record per CDR3 protein. The sample lists fewer than 350,000 distinct CDR3 sequences, about a fifth occurring once. The CDR3 covers 17 residues. V was trimmed by 0 bases and J by 0 bases, leaving 9 bases between them. Germline CDR1 and CDR2: LGHNA and YSLEER. This specimen was PBMCs from blood, taken 21 months after vaccination. The chain carries TRBV4-3 and TRBJ1-6; no clear D gene. This sequence was found in a man between 50 and 69 years old who received an inactivated influenza vaccine. DNA for the CDR3: TGCGCCAGCAGCCAAGATCACAAGAGCTCCTATAATTCACCCCTCCACTTT. Translated, it gives CASSQDHKSSYNSPLHF.